The text below deals with one T cell receptor (beta chain). Data came from immunoSEQ multiplex PCR; TCRdb stores just in-frame clones and leaves some out. This sample has roughly 150,000 clones, with around 92% found just once. The sample originates from a study of T cell responses to AZD1222 COVID-19 vaccine. V was shortened by 5 bases and J by 8 bases, with 12 bases between the two germline ends. This CDR3 contains 13 residues. Germline V CDR1 and CDR2: SGHTA, FQGNSA. The specimen was peripheral blood, collected on day 0 of AZD1222 vaccination. The TCR originated in an adult in good health. This chain uses TRBV7-2 with TRBJ2-2; D is undetermined. The CDR3 DNA follows: TGTGCCAGCAGCCCATTGTCGGCGGGGGAGCTGTTTTTT. Its translation: CASSPLSAGELFF.